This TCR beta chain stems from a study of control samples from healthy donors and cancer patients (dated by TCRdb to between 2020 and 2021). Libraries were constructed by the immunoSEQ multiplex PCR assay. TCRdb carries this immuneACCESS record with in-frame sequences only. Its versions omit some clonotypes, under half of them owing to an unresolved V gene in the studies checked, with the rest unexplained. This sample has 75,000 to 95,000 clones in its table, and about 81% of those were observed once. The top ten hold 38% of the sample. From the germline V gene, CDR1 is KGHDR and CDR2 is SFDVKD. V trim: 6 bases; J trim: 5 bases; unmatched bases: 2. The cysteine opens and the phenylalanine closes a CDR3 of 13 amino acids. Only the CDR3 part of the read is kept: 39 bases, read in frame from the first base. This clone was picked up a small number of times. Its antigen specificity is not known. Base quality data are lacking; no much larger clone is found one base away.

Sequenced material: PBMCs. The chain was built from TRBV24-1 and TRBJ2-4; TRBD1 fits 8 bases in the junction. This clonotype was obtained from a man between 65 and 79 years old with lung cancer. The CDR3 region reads CATSQGAQNIQYF. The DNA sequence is TGTGCCACCAGTCAGGGGGCGCAAAACATTCAGTACTTC.